These 32 T cell receptor beta chains came from one sample sequenced in a study of cytomegalovirus exposure and HLA in healthy donors. Vbeta (60) and Jbeta (13) primers were used in the PCR. Clones were read by immunoSEQ multiplex PCR, and TCRdb kept only the in-frame ones, dropping some. The table has 95,000 to 150,000 clones, 80% seen once. Material for sequencing was PBMCs. These receptors were obtained from a female donor in good health and CMV-seropositive.

The rearrangement joins TRBV6-1 to TRBJ2-3, with D possibly matching TRBD1 (6 bases). CDR1 and CDR2 from the germline V gene are MNHNS and SASEGT. V was cut by 2 bases and J by 2 bases, with 8 bases left in between. This CDR3 is 14 amino acids long. The CDR3 DNA follows: TGTGCCAGCAGTGAATGGACAGACACAGATACGCAGTATTTT. Its protein is CASSEWTDTDTQYF.

This chain connects TRBV9 to TRBJ2-7, with 9 bases identical to TRBD1. The V segment lost 0 bases and the J segment 4 bases; nucleotides outside the gene matches: 5. The CDR3 is 15 residues long. Germline CDR1 and CDR2: SGDLS and YYNGEE. The CDR3 nucleotides read TGTGCCAGCAGCGTAGGACAGGGGGGGGTTTACGAGCAGTACTTC. Translated: CASSVGQGGVYEQYF.

This clone appeared a single time. This chain uses TRBV6-5 with TRBJ1-2; TRBD1 agrees at 8 bases. Germline V gene data show CDR1 as MNHEY and CDR2 as SVGAGI. CDR3 length equals 15 residues. V trimming: 5 bases; J trimming: 5 bases; junction bases outside the gene matches: 10. The CDR3 reads CASSPGQGLGYGYTF. As DNA, the CDR3 is TGTGCCAGCAGTCCCGGACAGGGATTAGGGTATGGCTACACCTTC.

The chain carries TRBV7-3 and TRBJ2-3; 11 nucleotides match TRBD2. Per the germline V gene, CDR1 is SGHTA and CDR2 is FQGTGA. This CDR3 region has 13 residues. V gave up 1 base and J gave up 11 bases; unmatched junction bases: 2. For the CDR3, the DNA is TGTGCCAGCAGCTTAAAGCTAGCGGGGGGGCAGTATTTT. Its translation: CASSLKLAGGQYF.

This clone appeared a few times. The rearrangement links TRBV5-1 to TRBJ1-1, with D perhaps matching TRBD1 (5 bases). Germline V gene sequence: CDR1 SGHRS, CDR2 YFSETQ. Trimming shortened V by 0 bases and J by 5 bases, and 14 bases separated the two germline ends. The length of the CDR3 is 15 residues. CDR3 nucleotide sequence: TGCGCCAGCAGCTTGGTTGGGGGAGGTCAAACTGAAGCTTTCTTT. Its translation is CASSLVGGGQTEAFF.

The chain couples TRBV2 to TRBJ2-7; unclear D gene. V lost 4 bases and J lost 11, with 21 bases in between. The CDR3 contains 14 residues. Looked up from germline, CDR1 is SNHLY and CDR2 is FYNNEI. The CDR3 here is CASSVSRRPAVEYF. The CDR3 DNA follows: TGTGCCAGCAGTGTCTCGCGCAGACCCGCGGTGGAGTACTTC.

This rearrangement joins TRBV5-3 to TRBJ2-2, with 8 bases aligning to TRBD1. TRBV5-3 is known as an ORF, though its function is uncertain. V lost 2 bases and J lost 3; bases outside the gene matches: 3. The length of the CDR3 is 15 residues. CDR3 sequence reads: CARSFPGGDTGELFF. The CDR3 nucleotides read TGTGCCAGAAGCTTCCCAGGGGGCGACACCGGGGAGCTGTTTTTT.

The chain links TRBV5-6 to TRBJ2-5; D might be TRBD1 (5 bases). The CDR3 is 15 residues long. V was shortened by 0 bases and J by 5 bases, with 14 bases between the two germline ends. Germline CDR1 is SGHDT and CDR2 is YYEEEE. CDR3 DNA: TGTGCCAGCAGCTTGGACAGGCTAACAAGGGAGACCCAGTACTTC. As protein: CASSLDRLTRETQYF.

The CDR3 DNA sequence: TGTGCCAGCAGCTCACGGGGGGGCCCAGAGACCCAGTACTTC. Protein: CASSSRGGPETQYF. The chain employs TRBV11-2 and TRBJ2-5; 8 nucleotides align to TRBD2. With 4 bases clipped from V and 4 bases from J, the junction kept 5 bases outside the gene matches. The CDR3 consists of 14 residues. CDR1 is SGHAT and CDR2 is FQNNGV in the germline V gene.

This chain uses TRBV5-1 with TRBJ2-3, with TRBD2 matching 9 bases. Trimming at V came to 4 bases and at J to 2 bases, leaving 11 bases not matched to a gene. The length of the CDR3 is 17 residues. CDR1 and CDR2 from the germline V gene are SGHRS and YFSETQ. The CDR3 nucleotides are TGCGCCAGCAGCCTACAGCATAGCGGGGGTAACACAGATACGCAGTATTTT. This encodes CASSLQHSGGNTDTQYF. Supplemented by reference TRBV5-1 and TRBJ2-3, the full variable domain reads KAGVTQTPRYLIKTRGQQVTLSCSPISGHRSVSWYQQTPGQGLQFLFEYFSETQRNKGNFPGRFSGRQFSNSRSEMNVSTLELGDSALYLCASSLQHSGGNTDTQYFGPGTRLTVL.

The chain has TRBV28 and TRBJ1-4; 9 positions match TRBD1. The junction had 7 bases not matched to a gene; V was cut back by 3 bases and J by 8 bases. The germline gives CDR1 MDHEN, CDR2 SYDVKM. This CDR3 comprises 15 residues. The CDR3 loop reads CASSFPGQGREKLFF. CDR3 coding DNA: TGTGCCAGCAGTTTTCCGGGACAGGGACGGGAAAAACTGTTTTTT.

This sequence joins TRBV5-1 and TRBJ2-1; TRBD1 matches 7 bases. Trimming cost V 2 bases and J 6 bases; bases outside gene matches: 2. CDR3 length equals 13 residues. Germline assignment: CDR1 SGHRS and CDR2 YFSETQ. The CDR3 bases are TGCGCCAGCAGCTTACAGGGGTTCAATGAGCAGTTCTTC. Amino acids: CASSLQGFNEQFF. Full variable domain (remainder filled in from reference TRBV5-1 and TRBJ2-1): KAGVTQTPRYLIKTRGQQVTLSCSPISGHRSVSWYQQTPGQGLQFLFEYFSETQRNKGNFPGRFSGRQFSNSRSEMNVSTLELGDSALYLCASSLQGFNEQFFGPGTRLTVL.

This clone has a handful of counts. The CDR3 loop is CASQGPGNTIYF. CDR3 bases: TGTGCCAGCCAGGGGCCTGGAAACACCATATATTTT. The rearrangement joins TRBV2 to TRBJ1-3, with D perhaps TRBD1 (6 bases). V was pared by 8 bases and J by 2 bases, with 7 bases between. Germline values: CDR1 SNHLY, CDR2 FYNNEI. The CDR3 extends over 12 amino acids.

The CDR3 protein is CASNRGARNTEAFF. In DNA form, the CDR3 reads TGTGCCAGCAACCGGGGGGCACGGAACACTGAAGCTTTCTTT. The chain uses TRBV6-5 and TRBJ1-1, with D possibly TRBD1 on 6 matching bases. The V and J ends lost 7 bases and 1 base respectively, with 13 bases between them. The CDR3 spans 14 residues. CDR1 is MNHEY, CDR2 SVGAGI, per germline.

This rearrangement joins TRBV29-1 to TRBJ2-7, with a weak D call TRBD1 (6 bases). V was clipped by 1 base and J by 0 bases, with 7 bases between them. Per germline, CDR1 SQVTM and CDR2 ANQGSEA. The CDR3 covers 13 residues. Here the CDR3 DNA reads TGCAGCGTTGAAGCAGGGGACTCCTACGAGCAGTACTTC. This translates into CSVEAGDSYEQYF.

In this sample, this clone turned up a few times. The genes are TRBV6-6 and TRBJ2-7; TRBD2 is a possible D gene (5 bases). Trimming shortened V by 4 bases and J by 4 bases, and 20 bases separated the two germline ends. There are 16 residues in the CDR3. From germline, CDR1 is MNHNY and CDR2 SVGAGI (reference sequence). This CDR3 reads CASSSLRDPGFYEQYF. The DNA for the CDR3 is TGTGCCAGCAGTTCTCTGAGAGATCCGGGGTTTTACGAGCAGTACTTC.

This chain uses TRBV7-2 with TRBJ1-3; weak D call: TRBD1 (6 bases). The CDR3 spans 15 residues. Germline V gene data show CDR1 as SGHTA and CDR2 as FQGNSA. V was trimmed by 5 bases and J by 4 bases, leaving 15 bases between them. The CDR3 nucleotides read TGTGCCAGCAGCATCGGGGGGCTGCAAGGAAACACCATATATTTT. Its translation: CASSIGGLQGNTIYF.

The CDR3 protein is CASGGQYGPAQFF. In DNA, the CDR3 is TGTGCCAGCGGGGGACAGTATGGACCGGCGCAGTTCTTC. The chain employs TRBV7-8 and TRBJ2-1, with 7 bases identical to TRBD1. The germline V gene encodes CDR1 SGHVS and CDR2 FQNEAQ. The CDR3 extends over 13 amino acids. V was clipped by 8 bases and J by 12 bases; unmatched bases: 13. Combining the CDR3 with reference TRBV7-8 and TRBJ2-1 gives the whole variable domain GAGVSQSPRYKVAKRGQDVALRCDPISGHVSLFWYQQALGQGPEFLTYFQNEAQLDKSGLPSDRFFAERPEGSVSTLKIQRTQQEDSAVYLCASGGQYGPAQFFGPGTRLTVL.

The CDR3, as DNA: TGTGCCAGCAGCTTAGATTTAGGGAGGGAGCAGTTCTTC. Translated: CASSLDLGREQFF. V and J are TRBV7-2 and TRBJ2-1; D may be TRBD2 (6 bases). V was shortened by 1 base and J by 10 bases, with 11 bases between the two germline ends. The CDR3 is 13 residues long. CDR1 and CDR2 (germline): SGHTA, FQGNSA.

V and J are TRBV6-1 and TRBJ1-1; D uncertain. There are 11 residues in the CDR3. Germline assignment: CDR1 MNHNS and CDR2 SASEGT. The germline V and J ends were trimmed by 8 bases and 10 bases, with 14 bases remaining between them. CDR3 bases: TGTGCCAGCCTAATGCTTGAGGTAGCTTTCTTT. This sequence encodes CASLMLEVAFF.

The V gene is TRBV27, the J gene TRBJ1-2; D call uncertain. The V end lost 8 bases, the J end lost 4 bases, and 23 bases lay between the germline ends. Germline V gene data show CDR1 as MNHEY and CDR2 as SMNVEV (reference sequence). This CDR3 is 16 amino acids long. CDR3 in amino acids: CASCEGIATPLYGYTF. CDR3 coding DNA: TGTGCCAGCTGCGAGGGCATCGCGACCCCCCTCTATGGCTACACCTTC.

This clone was seen a handful of times. This rearrangement joins TRBV5-4 to TRBJ2-3; TRBD2 is a possible D gene (5 bases). The germline V and J ends were trimmed by 5 bases and 2 bases, with 15 bases remaining between them. This CDR3 has 15 residues. The germline V gene has CDR1 SGHNT and CDR2 YYREEE (reference sequence). The CDR3 loop reads CASSSKTGYTDTQYF. CDR3 in DNA: TGTGCCAGCAGTTCCAAGACGGGATACACAGATACGCAGTATTTT. The full variable domain, completed using reference TRBV5-4 and TRBJ2-3, is ETGVTQSPTHLIKTRGQQVTLRCSSQSGHNTVSWYQQALGQGPQFIFQYYREEENGRGNFPPRFSGLQFPNYSSELNVNALELDDSALYLCASSSKTGYTDTQYFGPGTRLTVL.

Points on this clone: The junction differs from germline at one of its ends, possibly a read error. The V and J genes are TRBV5-1 and TRBJ2-1; 9 positions match TRBD2. CDR1 is SGHRS and CDR2 is YFSETQ in the germline V gene. The CDR3 extends over 15 amino acids. The DNA for the CDR3 is TGCGCCAGCAGCTTGGTTGCGGGGGGGCCAGGTGAGCGGTTCTTC. It is translated as CASSLVAGGPGERFF.

The rearrangement links TRBV28 to TRBJ1-2, with D possibly being TRBD1 (5 bases). Germline assignment: CDR1 MDHEN and CDR2 SYDVKM. V dropped 8 bases and J dropped 2 bases, with 21 bases sitting between them. The CDR3 spans 16 residues. The CDR3 DNA reads TGTGCCAGCTTACTTACAGGTTTGGGGTTGAACTATGGCTACACCTTC. Translating it yields CASLLTGLGLNYGYTF.

The gene calls are TRBV2 and TRBJ1-5; TRBD1 matches 9 bases. The germline gives CDR1 SNHLY, CDR2 FYNNEI. The CDR3 sequence is 14 residues long. V shed 4 bases and J 5 bases; nucleotides not matched to a gene: 3. The CDR3 is CASSGTGAHQPQHF. The CDR3 DNA reads as TGTGCCAGCAGTGGGACAGGGGCCCATCAGCCCCAGCATTTT.

This clone was detected a few times. The chain recombines TRBV6-6 with TRBJ2-2; 9 bases align to TRBD1. The trim removed 2 bases at V and 6 bases at J, leaving 7 bases unmatched. Germline CDR1 and CDR2: MNHNY and SVGAGI (reference sequence). CDR3 length: 16 residues. The CDR3 is CASSYPGTGNPGELFF. The CDR3 DNA reads as TGTGCCAGCAGTTACCCTGGGACAGGGAATCCCGGGGAGCTGTTTTTT.

This chain connects TRBV6-5 to TRBJ1-2, with 8 bases matching TRBD1. V dropped 7 bases and J dropped 4; count of bases not matched to a gene: 11. The CDR3 length is 15 residues. CDR1 is MNHEY and CDR2 is SVGAGI in the germline V gene. As DNA, the CDR3 is TGTGCCAGCACCGAAAACGGACAGGGAATCTATGGCTACACCTTC. Translation: CASTENGQGIYGYTF.

This clone appeared a few times. The chain combines TRBV7-3 with TRBJ1-1; D not certain. Germline V lookup: CDR1 SGHTA, CDR2 FQGTGA. Trimming took 4 bases from V and 0 from J, leaving 6 bases between them. CDR3 length: 13 residues. Here the CDR3 reads CASSSDMNTEAFF. DNA of the CDR3: TGTGCCAGCAGCTCCGACATGAACACTGAAGCTTTCTTT.

This clone came up once. J is TRBJ1-3 and V is TRBV30; the D gene is possibly TRBD1 (6 bases). The CDR3 totals 12 residues. Germline V CDR1 and CDR2: GTSNPN, SVGIG (reference sequence). Trimming shortened V by 4 bases and J by 3 bases, and 7 bases separated the two germline ends. Here the CDR3 DNA reads TGTGCCTGGACAGGGGTTGGAAACACCATATATTTT. Residues: CAWTGVGNTIYF.

V and J are TRBV5-6 and TRBJ1-5; 9 bases align to TRBD1. This CDR3 has 15 amino acids. Per the germline V gene, CDR1 is SGHDT and CDR2 is YYEEEE. The V and J ends lost 3 bases and 7 bases, in that order; junction bases with no gene match: 8. The CDR3 DNA reads as TGTGCCAGCAGCTCACAGGGGGCGCCTAGGCAGCCCCAGCATTTT. As protein: CASSSQGAPRQPQHF.

This clone was detected a few times. The V gene is TRBV4-1, the J gene TRBJ1-1, with 7 nucleotides matching TRBD1. V trimming: 0 bases; J trimming: 8 bases; junction bases outside the gene matches: 3. Germline V gives CDR1 MGHRA, CDR2 YSYEKL. This CDR3 is 13 amino acids long. CDR3 coding DNA: TGCGCCAGCAGCCAAGATTCGGACAGGGAAGCTTTCTTT. Its protein product is CASSQDSDREAFF.

This CDR3 reads CASSVARQGTEAFF. The CDR3 coding sequence is TGTGCCAGCAGTGTCGCCCGTCAGGGCACTGAAGCTTTCTTT. This chain links TRBV2 with TRBJ1-1; D perhaps matches TRBD1 (5 bases). The CDR3 contains 14 residues. The V gene lost 4 bases and the J gene lost 4 bases, with 13 bases spanning the gap. CDR1 and CDR2 from the germline V gene are SNHLY and FYNNEI.